Shown below are 9 T cell receptor beta chains from a single sample sequenced in a study of T cell clonality in common variable immunodeficiency. Study observations and caveats: Common variable immunodeficiency TCR beta sequences reportedly had fewer deletions and N-nucleotide insertions.

Produced via immunoSEQ multiplex PCR; TCRdb's table is partial and in-frame only. The sample contains about 3,000 clones, none of them singletons. The antigens these receptors bind are not known. Sample: peripheral blood mononuclear cells. Source of these receptors: a human donor with common variable immunodeficiency.

This clone was counted only a few times. The read is 3 residues too short to cover the CDR3 end, so that end is filled in from the germline J gene. The chain carries TRBV19 and TRBJ2-5, with 8 bases identical to TRBD1. The V gene end was trimmed by 11 bases and the J gene end by 5 bases; junction bases not matched to a gene: 13. The CDR3 covers 14 residues. Germline assignment: CDR1 LNHDA and CDR2 SQIVND (reference sequence). CDR3 bases read: TGTGCCTCTCATCGACAGGGGAAAAGGGAGACC. Amino acid sequence: CASHRQGKRET. The CDR3 in its entirety is CASHRQGKRETQYF. The variable domain in full, with the rest retrieved from reference TRBV19 and TRBJ2-5, is DGGITQSPKYLFRKEGQNVTLSCEQNLNHDAMYWYRQDPGQGLRLIYYSQIVNDFQKGDIAEGYSVSREKKESFPLTVTSAQKNPTAFYLCASHRQGKRETQYFGPGTRLLVL.

With respect to this clone: The CDR3 goes on 3 residues after the read ends, and that part is filled in from the germline J gene. This chain links TRBV7-6 with TRBJ1-5; D is undetermined. Germline CDR1 reads SGHVS; CDR2 reads FNYEAQ. The CDR3 runs to 13 residues. Trimming pared 8 bases from V and 6 bases from J, leaving 14 bases between. Incomplete CDR3 DNA: TGTGCCAGCGCGTCCCGGTACGGTCAGCCC. Translated, it gives CASASRYGQP. The entire CDR3 reads CASASRYGQPQHF.

About this clone: Coverage ceases 3 residues before the CDR3 finishes, and the germline J gene fills in the end. The chain combines TRBV7-9 with TRBJ1-1, with D hard to call. The CDR3 contains 9 residues. Trimming took off 7 bases at V and 7 bases at J, with 4 bases between the two ends. Germline V gene data show CDR1 as SEHNR and CDR2 as FQNEAQ (reference sequence). The CDR3: CASTLEAFF. The sequenced part of the CDR3 DNA is TGTGCCAGCACCCTTGAA.

In the case of this clone: The read gets to within 3 residues of the CDR3 end, and the germline J gene fills in the rest. The chain links TRBV7-9 to TRBJ2-5, with 8 bases aligning to TRBD2. The junction had 8 bases not matched to a gene; V was cut back by 9 bases and J by 5 bases. Germline V lookup: CDR1 SEHNR, CDR2 FQNEAQ (reference sequence). This CDR3 has 13 residues. The CDR3 reads CASILSGGETQYF. The sequenced part of the CDR3 DNA is TGTGCCAGTATCCTGTCGGGGGGGGAGACC. Supplemented by reference TRBV7-9 and TRBJ2-5, the full variable domain reads DTGVSQNPRHKITKRGQNVTFRCDPISEHNRLYWYRQTLGQGPEFLTYFQNEAQLEKSRLLSDRFSAERPKGSFSTLEIQRTEQGDSAMYLCASILSGGETQYFGPGTRLLVL.

This clone has ten or more counts. The sequenced fragment ends 3 residues before the CDR3 boundary, so the rest is inferred from the germline J gene. The chain employs TRBV12-5 and TRBJ2-3; possible D gene TRBD2, 7 bases. The CDR3 consists of 15 residues. Deletions cut 6 bases from V and 4 bases from J, with 17 bases between. From germline, CDR1 is LGHNT and CDR2 FRNRAP. The part of the CDR3 DNA that was read is TGTGCTAGTGGCCCGGGGGGCCATTCTCCAGATACG. This translates into CASGPGGHSPDT. The complete CDR3 reads CASGPGGHSPDTQYF.

In this sample, this clone turned up many times. Read sequence stops 3 residues before the CDR3 end, and the germline J gene provides the missing end. The rearrangement joins TRBV9 to TRBJ1-2, with 7 bases aligning to TRBD1. The CDR3 runs to 15 residues. V lost 5 bases to trimming and J lost 4 bases; unmatched junction nucleotides: 11. In germline, CDR1 is SGDLS, CDR2 YYNGEE. This CDR3 reads CASSEAGQRLYGYTF. The sequenced part of the CDR3 DNA is TGTGCCAGCAGTGAAGCGGGACAGCGTCTCTATGGC.

The CDR3 here is CASSLRGTALGTQYF. Incomplete CDR3 DNA: TGTGCCAGCAGCCTCCGGGGAACGGCGCTGGGGACC. J is TRBJ2-5 and V is TRBV7-2, with D maybe TRBD2 (5 bases). The read finishes 3 residues shy of the CDR3 end, and the germline J gene is used to complete it. Trimming took 5 bases from V and 7 from J, leaving 20 bases between them. Germline CDR1 is SGHTA and CDR2 is FQGNSA. This CDR3 contains 15 residues.

Worth noting for this clone: Sequencing ends 3 residues short of the CDR3 end; the germline J gene provides the rest. The V call is TRBV7-9, the J call TRBJ2-7, with 9 nucleotides matching TRBD1. Looked up from germline, CDR1 is SEHNR and CDR2 is FQNEAQ (reference sequence). The J segment lost 0 bases and the V segment lost 4 bases, leaving 1 base of the junction unmatched. The CDR3 is 14 residues long. CDR3 DNA (partial): TGTGCCAGCAGCTGGACAGGGGACTCCTACGAG. This encodes CASSWTGDSYE. The full CDR3 reads CASSWTGDSYEQYF.

Note on this clone: The read finishes 3 residues shy of the CDR3 end, and the germline J gene is used to complete it. The rearrangement uses TRBV19 and TRBJ1-5, with TRBD1 matching 7 bases. This CDR3 contains 13 residues. J lost 9 bases, V lost 8 bases, and 10 bases had no gene match. Germline V gene sequence: CDR1 LNHDA, CDR2 SQIVND (reference sequence). The DNA read from the CDR3 is TGTGCCAGTGCCCCGGCAGGGGGATCGCCC. This encodes CASAPAGGSP. The full CDR3 reads CASAPAGGSPQHF. Filled out from reference TRBV19 and TRBJ1-5, the complete variable domain reads DGGITQSPKYLFRKEGQNVTLSCEQNLNHDAMYWYRQDPGQGLRLIYYSQIVNDFQKGDIAEGYSVSREKKESFPLTVTSAQKNPTAFYLCASAPAGGSPQHFGDGTRLSIL.